This T cell receptor beta chain was retrieved from a study of technical replicates of blood from several donors. Clones were sequenced by immunoSEQ multiplex PCR, and TCRdb holds only the in-frame ones, with some missing. The repertoire holds fewer than 75,000 clones, with around 93% as singletons. The V segment lost 0 bases and the J segment 8 bases; nucleotides outside the gene matches: 1. The CDR3 covers 14 residues. The germline V gene encodes CDR1 SGHRS and CDR2 YFSETQ. Source material: T cells isolated from PBMCs. The chain uses TRBV5-1 and TRBJ2-1; 11 positions agree with TRBD1. This clonotype was obtained from a human donor in good health. The CDR3 DNA reads TGCGCCAGCAGCTTGGGGACAGGGGGCTATGAGCAGTTCTTC. Protein product: CASSLGTGGYEQFF.